This T cell receptor beta chain was observed in a study of blood T cells in healthy people across ages. Study conclusions and caveats: Samples with more naive T cells showed higher observed beta diversity. Any conclusive comparison of naive versus antigen-experienced cells was prevented by using unsorted PBMCs.

Germline V CDR1 and CDR2: MNHEY, SMNVEV (reference sequence). CDR3 size: 13 residues. V dropped 4 bases and J dropped 7 bases, with 11 bases sitting between them. Sample-barcoded 5' priming and a J-beta primer mix drove a second PCR of roughly 7 to 11 cycles. Each cDNA molecule, via a template-switch adaptor with 12 random nucleotides, was tagged. Each sample yielded at least 2.5 million CDR3-containing paired-end reads. TCRdb called the 5' RACE reads again in MiXCR, with one record for every CDR3 protein. The table has some 880,000 distinct CDR3 sequences, about 34% seen once. This clonotype was counted only a few times. The antigen is unknown.

The chain is built from TRBV27 and TRBJ1-5; a weak D match, TRBD1 (6 bases). The TCR comes from a man younger than 35 in good health. Sequencing was carried out using blood. The CDR3 spells CASSYRVKQPQHF. The CDR3 DNA is TGTGCCAGCAGTTACAGGGTCAAGCAGCCCCAGCATTTT.